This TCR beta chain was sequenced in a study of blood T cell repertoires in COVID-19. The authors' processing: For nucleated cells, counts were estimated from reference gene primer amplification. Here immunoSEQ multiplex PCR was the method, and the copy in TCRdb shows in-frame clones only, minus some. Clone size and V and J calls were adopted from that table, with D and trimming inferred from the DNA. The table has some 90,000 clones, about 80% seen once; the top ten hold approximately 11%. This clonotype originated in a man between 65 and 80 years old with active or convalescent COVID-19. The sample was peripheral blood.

In DNA form, the CDR3 reads TGTGCCAGCAGCCAAGAGCGGCCCGGCCGGGGTGAGCAGTTCTTC. It yields the protein CASSQERPGRGEQFF. The chain carries TRBV3-1 (or the pseudogene TRBV3-2) and TRBJ2-1, with a possible D match to TRBD2 (5 bases). Germline V gene data show CDR1 as LGHDT and CDR2 as YNNKEL (reference sequence). The CDR3 loop spans 15 amino acids. V lost 0 bases and J 9 bases, leaving 15 bases between the germline ends.